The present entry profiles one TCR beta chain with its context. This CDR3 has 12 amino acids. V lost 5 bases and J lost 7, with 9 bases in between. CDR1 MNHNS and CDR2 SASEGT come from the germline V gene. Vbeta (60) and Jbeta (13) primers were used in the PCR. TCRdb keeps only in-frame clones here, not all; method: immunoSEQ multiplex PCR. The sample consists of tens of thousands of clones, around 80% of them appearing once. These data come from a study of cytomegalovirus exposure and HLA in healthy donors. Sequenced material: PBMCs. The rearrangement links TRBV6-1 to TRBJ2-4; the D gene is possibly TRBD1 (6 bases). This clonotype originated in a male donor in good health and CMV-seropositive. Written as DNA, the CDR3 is TGTGCCAGCAGTCCAGGGGAGAACATTCAGTACTTC. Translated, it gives CASSPGENIQYF.